The rows below give T cell receptor beta chains drawn from one sample of a study of T cells in Graves' hyperthyroidism and ophthalmopathy. TCRdb ran MiXCR on the multiplex PCR reads and lists one entry per CDR3 protein. The top ten clones hold 7.9% of a sample with 250,000 to 300,000 distinct CDR3 sequences, around 13% of them seen once. Sequenced sample: blood. These receptors were obtained from a woman aged 35 to 49 with Graves' hyperthyroidism. CDR3s include the opening cysteine and the closing phenylalanine or tryptophan. A D gene is named only where the DNA matches it firmly. For some rows the clone size is stated as once, few or many, or as a class when expanded; others skip it.

CDR3 length	clone size	V gene	J gene	D gene	CDR3 DNA	CDR3 protein
13	many	TRBV11-2	TRBJ2-5	NA	TGTGCCAGCAGCTTAGAGGCAGCGGGGACCCAGTACTTC	CASSLEAAGTQYF
13	few	TRBV13	TRBJ2-7	NA	TGTGCCAGCAGCGTGTGGGGGGCAAAAGAGCAGTACTTC	CASSVWGAKEQYF
12	many	TRBV15	TRBJ2-7	NA	TGTGCCACCAGCAGTGGGCAGACCGAGCAGTACTTC	CATSSGQTEQYF
13	many	TRBV30	TRBJ1-2	NA	TGTGCCTGGAATGCGGGGGATCGCTATGGCTACACCTTC	CAWNAGDRYGYTF
13	many	TRBV20-1	TRBJ2-7	TRBD1	TGCAGTGCTACCGGACAGGTGGCATACGAGCAGTACTTC	CSATGQVAYEQYF
14	many	TRBV12-3/TRBV12-4	TRBJ2-5	NA	TGTGCCAGCAGTTTAACGGAACAGCAAGAGACCCAGTACTTC	CASSLTEQQETQYF
13	many	TRBV5-1	TRBJ2-1	NA	TGCGCCAGCAGCTTTCTCACTTACAATGAGCAGTTCTTC	CASSFLTYNEQFF
11	many	TRBV2	TRBJ1-5	NA	TGTGCCAGCAGTGACGGTCAGCCCCAGCATTTT	CASSDGQPQHF
11	NA	TRBV20-1	TRBJ2-7	NA	TGCAGTGCTGTTAACCGATACGAGCAGTACTTC	CSAVNRYEQYF
14	many	TRBV9	TRBJ1-1	NA	TGTGCCAGCAGCCCCCTGGACGGGAACACTGAAGCTTTCTTT	CASSPLDGNTEAFF
15	many	TRBV20-1	TRBJ1-1	TRBD1	TGCAGTGCTATAACCGGGACAGGGGGCGACACTGAAGCTTTCTTT	CSAITGTGGDTEAFF
13	many	TRBV6-1	TRBJ1-2	NA	TGTGCCAGCAGTGGGACGAGTCTGATTGGCTACACCTTC	CASSGTSLIGYTF
15	NA	TRBV14	TRBJ2-1	TRBD2	TGTGCCAGCAGCCAAAGGGCTAGCGGTCCTGTGGAGCAGTTCTTC	CASSQRASGPVEQFF
15	many	TRBV2	TRBJ1-2	NA	TGTGCCAGCAGTGAAGGGCCAGGGCGCTCCTATGGCTACACCTTC	CASSEGPGRSYGYTF
14	many	TRBV18	TRBJ1-1	NA	TGTGCCAGCTCACCGGGTGCGGGGGCAGGTGAAGCTTTCTTT	CASSPGAGAGEAFF
13	many	TRBV2	TRBJ1-2	TRBD1	TGTGCCAGCAGGGGACAGGAGTCCTATGGCTACACCTTC	CASRGQESYGYTF
14	many	TRBV19	TRBJ1-1	NA	TGTGCCAGTAGTATGGGGACCTTGACCGGTGAAGCTTTCTTT	CASSMGTLTGEAFF
18	many	TRBV6-1	TRBJ1-5	TRBD1	TGTGCCAGCAGAGACGGGACAGGGGGCGCGGGTAGCAATCAGCCCCAGCATTTT	CASRDGTGGAGSNQPQHF
14	many	TRBV19	TRBJ1-5	TRBD1	TGTGCCAGTAGTAAAGGGACAGGGGGCCAGCCCCAGCATTTT	CASSKGTGGQPQHF
11	many	TRBV29-1	TRBJ2-5	NA	TGCAGCGTTGCGTTCGAAGAGACCCAGTACTTC	CSVAFEETQYF
15	many	TRBV27	TRBJ2-7	NA	TGTGCCAGCAGTTTCTCTCTGCTATCCTCCTACGAGCAGTACTTC	CASSFSLLSSYEQYF
13	few	TRBV7-3	TRBJ2-3	NA	TGTGCCAGCAGCTTGGGACCGACGGACGGACTGTATTTT	CASSLGPTDGLYF